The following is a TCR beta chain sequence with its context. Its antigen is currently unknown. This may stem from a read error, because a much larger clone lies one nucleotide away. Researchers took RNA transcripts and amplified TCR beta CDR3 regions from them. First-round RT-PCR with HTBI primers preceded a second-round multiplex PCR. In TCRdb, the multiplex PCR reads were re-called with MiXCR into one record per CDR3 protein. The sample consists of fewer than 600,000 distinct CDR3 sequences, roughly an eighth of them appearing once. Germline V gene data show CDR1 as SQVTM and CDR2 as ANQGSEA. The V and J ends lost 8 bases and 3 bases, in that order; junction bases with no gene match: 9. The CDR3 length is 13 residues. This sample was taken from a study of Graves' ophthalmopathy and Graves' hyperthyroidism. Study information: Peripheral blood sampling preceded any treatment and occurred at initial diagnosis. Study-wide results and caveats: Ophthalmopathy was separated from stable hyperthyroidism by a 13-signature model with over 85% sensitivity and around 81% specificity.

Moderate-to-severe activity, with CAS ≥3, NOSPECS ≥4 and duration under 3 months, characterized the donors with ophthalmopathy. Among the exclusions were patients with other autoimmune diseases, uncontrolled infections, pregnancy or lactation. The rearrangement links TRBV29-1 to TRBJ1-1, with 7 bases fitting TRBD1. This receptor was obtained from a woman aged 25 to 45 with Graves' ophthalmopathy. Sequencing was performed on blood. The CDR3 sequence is CSWQGGRYTEAFF. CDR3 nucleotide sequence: TGCAGCTGGCAGGGGGGCCGGTACACTGAAGCTTTCTTT.